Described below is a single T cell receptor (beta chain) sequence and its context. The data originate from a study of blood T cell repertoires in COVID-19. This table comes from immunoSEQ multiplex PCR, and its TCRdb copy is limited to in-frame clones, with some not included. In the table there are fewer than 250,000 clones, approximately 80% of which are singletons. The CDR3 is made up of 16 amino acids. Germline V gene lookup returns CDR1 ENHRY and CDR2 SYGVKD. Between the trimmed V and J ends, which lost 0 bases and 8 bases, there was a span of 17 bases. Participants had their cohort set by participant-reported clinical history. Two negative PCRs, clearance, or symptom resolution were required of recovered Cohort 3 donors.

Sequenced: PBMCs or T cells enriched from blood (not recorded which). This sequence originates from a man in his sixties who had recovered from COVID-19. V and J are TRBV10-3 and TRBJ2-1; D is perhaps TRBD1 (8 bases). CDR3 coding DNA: TGTGCCATCAGTGAGTCGTCAGGACAGGGAGGGGATGAGCAGTTCTTC. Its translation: CAISESSGQGGDEQFF.